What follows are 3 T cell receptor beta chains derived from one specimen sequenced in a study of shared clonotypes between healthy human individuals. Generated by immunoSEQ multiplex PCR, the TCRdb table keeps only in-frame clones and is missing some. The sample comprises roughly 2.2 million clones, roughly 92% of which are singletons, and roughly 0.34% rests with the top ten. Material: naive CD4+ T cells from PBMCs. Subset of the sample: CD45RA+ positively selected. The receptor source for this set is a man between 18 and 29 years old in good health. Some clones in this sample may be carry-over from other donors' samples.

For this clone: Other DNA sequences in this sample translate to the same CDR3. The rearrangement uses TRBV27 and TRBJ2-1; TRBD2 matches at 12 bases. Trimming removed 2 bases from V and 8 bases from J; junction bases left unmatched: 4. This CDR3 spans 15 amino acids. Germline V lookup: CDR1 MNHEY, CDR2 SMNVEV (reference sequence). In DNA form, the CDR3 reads TGTGCCAGCAGTTTAGGTCTAGCGGGAGGGGATGAGCAGTTCTTC. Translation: CASSLGLAGGDEQFF.

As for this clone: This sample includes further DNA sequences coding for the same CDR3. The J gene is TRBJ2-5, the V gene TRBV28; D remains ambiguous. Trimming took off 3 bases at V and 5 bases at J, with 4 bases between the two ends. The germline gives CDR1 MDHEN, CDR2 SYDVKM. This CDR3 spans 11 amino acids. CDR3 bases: TGTGCCAGCAGTTTGAGGGAGACCCAGTACTTC. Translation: CASSLRETQYF.

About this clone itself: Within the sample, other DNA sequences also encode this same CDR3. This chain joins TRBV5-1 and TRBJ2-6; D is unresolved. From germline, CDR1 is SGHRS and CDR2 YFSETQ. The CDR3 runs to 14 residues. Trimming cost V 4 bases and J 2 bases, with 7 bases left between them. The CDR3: CASSRTAGANVLTF. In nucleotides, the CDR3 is TGCGCCAGCAGCCGGACCGCTGGGGCCAACGTCCTGACTTTC.